These 21 T cell receptor beta chains originate from one sample sequenced in a study of cytomegalovirus exposure and HLA in healthy donors. Repertoires were generated with immunoSEQ multiplex PCR, while TCRdb's copy carries only in-frame clones and drops some. Of about 330,000 clones listed, 86% are singletons. The sequenced sample consisted of PBMCs. The origin of the receptors is a woman between 18 and 30 years old in good health and CMV-seronegative.

The sample holds a few counts of this clone. The chain carries TRBV5-6 and TRBJ1-2; possibly TRBD1 for D (5 bases). The CDR3 spans 15 residues. V dropped 1 base and J dropped 4 bases, with 14 bases sitting between them. CDR1 SGHDT and CDR2 YYEEEE come from the germline V gene. CDR3 sequence (DNA): TGTGCCAGCAGCTTGTATGGTGCCGGGGGCTATGGCTACACCTTC. Translated: CASSLYGAGGYGYTF. Full variable domain (rest looked up from reference TRBV5-6 and TRBJ1-2): DAGVTQSPTHLIKTRGQQVTLRCSPKSGHDTVSWYQQALGQGPQFIFQYYEEEERQRGNFPDRFSGHQFPNYSSELNVNALLLGDSALYLCASSLYGAGGYGYTFGSGTRLTVV.

This sequence joins TRBV27 and TRBJ2-7; perhaps TRBD1 as D (6 bases). The CDR3 runs 16 residues. Germline CDR1 reads MNHEY; CDR2 reads SMNVEV (reference sequence). V was cut by 6 bases and J by 0 bases, with 18 bases left in between. CDR3 in amino acids: CASRELGTPTSYEQYF. The CDR3 region has the DNA TGTGCCAGCAGGGAACTAGGGACACCGACCTCCTACGAGCAGTACTTC.

This clone was seen a single time. The chain joins TRBV5-1 to TRBJ2-1; 7 bases line up with TRBD2. Germline V gene lookup returns CDR1 SGHRS and CDR2 YFSETQ. Trimming took 4 bases from V and 10 from J; bases not matched to a gene: 14. The CDR3 is made up of 15 amino acids. The CDR3 is CASSPGEGLGGEQFF. The CDR3 coding sequence is TGCGCCAGCAGCCCTGGGGAGGGATTGGGAGGCGAGCAGTTCTTC.

The rearrangement uses TRBV12-5 and TRBJ1-5; unclear D gene. Trimming pared 6 bases from V and 4 bases from J, leaving 13 bases between. Germline V lookup: CDR1 LGHNT, CDR2 FRNRAP. The CDR3 has 14 residues. This CDR3 is CASGQGGVNQPQHF. DNA of the CDR3: TGTGCTAGTGGCCAAGGTGGAGTAAATCAGCCCCAGCATTTT.

J is TRBJ2-4 and V is TRBV5-1, with TRBD2 matching 8 bases. There are 17 residues in the CDR3. With 3 bases clipped from V and 8 bases from J, the junction kept 16 bases outside the gene matches. CDR1 is SGHRS and CDR2 is YFSETQ in the germline V gene. The CDR3 reads CASSSPLGLAGSDIQYF. CDR3 sequence (DNA): TGCGCCAGCAGCTCCCCCTTAGGGTTAGCGGGATCTGACATTCAGTACTTC.

The rearrangement links TRBV4-3 to TRBJ2-2; a weak D match, TRBD2 (6 bases). In germline, CDR1 is LGHNA, CDR2 YSLEER. The CDR3 has 15 amino acids. Trimming cost V 0 bases and J 7 bases, with 12 bases left between them. The CDR3 region is CASSQEKGRIGELFF. The CDR3 bases are TGCGCCAGCAGCCAAGAGAAGGGGAGGATCGGGGAGCTGTTTTTT.

The chain joins TRBV28 to TRBJ1-5, with D unclear. The CDR3 runs 13 residues. V gave up 5 bases and J gave up 0 bases, with 5 bases separating them. Germline CDR1 reads MDHEN; CDR2 reads SYDVKM. DNA of the CDR3: TGTGCCAGCAGTGTTTATAGCAATCAGCCCCAGCATTTT. The encoded protein is CASSVYSNQPQHF.

The chain uses TRBV6-1 and TRBJ2-1; D is ambiguous. Germline values: CDR1 MNHNS, CDR2 SASEGT. The CDR3 is 13 amino acids. V dropped 7 bases and J dropped 4 bases, with 11 bases sitting between them. CDR3 DNA sequence: TGTGCCAGCACTCCGGGTTGGTACAATGAGCAGTTCTTC. Encoded protein: CASTPGWYNEQFF.

The V and J genes are TRBV9 and TRBJ2-5; unclear D gene. The CDR3 loop spans 12 amino acids. Germline V gene lookup returns CDR1 SGDLS and CDR2 YYNGEE. Trimming pared 3 bases from V and 1 base from J, leaving 4 bases between. The chain's CDR3 is CASSASQETQYF. The DNA of the CDR3 is TGTGCCAGCAGCGCCTCCCAAGAGACCCAGTACTTC.

The J gene is TRBJ1-2, the V gene TRBV5-1; D might be TRBD1 (5 bases). The length of the CDR3 is 16 residues. Trimming cost V 4 bases and J 0 bases, with 16 bases left between them. Per germline, CDR1 SGHRS and CDR2 YFSETQ. This CDR3 reads CASSQGIGEANYGYTF. For the CDR3, the DNA is TGCGCCAGCAGCCAAGGAATAGGGGAAGCTAACTATGGCTACACCTTC.

This clone came up a few times. The J gene is TRBJ2-7, the V gene TRBV2; 9 bases fit TRBD2. Germline V lookup: CDR1 SNHLY, CDR2 FYNNEI. The CDR3 is 14 amino acids. The J segment lost 1 base and the V segment lost 6 bases, leaving 4 bases of the junction unmatched. In DNA, the CDR3 is TGTGCCAGCAGGCCGGGACTAGCTTCCTACGAGCAGTACTTC. This sequence encodes CASRPGLASYEQYF.

The count of this clone is one. The gene calls are TRBV7-2 and TRBJ2-1; TRBD2 matches at 9 bases. Per germline, CDR1 SGHTA and CDR2 FQGNSA. The CDR3 has 14 residues. With V trimmed by 3 bases and J by 5 bases, 2 bases remained unmatched. The CDR3 region is CASSFSGRDNEQFF. CDR3 sequence (DNA): TGTGCCAGCAGCTTTAGCGGGAGAGACAATGAGCAGTTCTTC.

Comments on this clone: One junction end disagrees with the germline gene, perhaps due to a read error. This chain links TRBV10-1 with TRBJ2-7; 12 nucleotides agree with TRBD1. The CDR3 loop spans 16 amino acids. Germline CDR1 reads WNHNN; CDR2 reads SYGVQD (reference sequence). The CDR3: CASSITGTGGSNEQYF. As DNA, the CDR3 is TGCGCCAGCAGCATTACCGGGACAGGGGGCTCCAACGAGCAGTACTTC.

The chain recombines TRBV9 with TRBJ2-1, with TRBD2 matching over 8 bases. The J segment lost 0 bases and the V segment lost 3 bases, leaving 5 bases of the junction unmatched. The CDR3 totals 16 residues. The V gene's germline CDR1 is SGDLS and CDR2 YYNGEE. The CDR3: CASSALAASSYNEQFF. CDR3 nucleotide sequence: TGTGCCAGCAGCGCACTAGCGGCAAGCTCCTACAATGAGCAGTTCTTC.

The chain uses TRBV11-3 and TRBJ2-1; D unclear. CDR1 is SGHNT, CDR2 YENEEA, per germline. With 5 bases removed from V and 0 bases from J, the gap between germline ends came to 8 bases. This CDR3 has 14 amino acids. The CDR3: CASSDPSSYNEQFF. The CDR3 bases are TGTGCCAGCAGCGACCCTAGCTCCTACAATGAGCAGTTCTTC.

The chain has TRBV2 and TRBJ2-1; TRBD2 might be the D (6 bases). This CDR3 is built from 11 residues. Trimming removed 10 bases from V and 15 bases from J, with 19 bases in between. Per the germline V gene, CDR1 is SNHLY and CDR2 is FYNNEI. CDR3 bases: TGTGCCACCCACGAGGAGACTAGAGGGTTCTTC. This translates into CATHEETRGFF.

The chain carries TRBV5-1 and TRBJ2-3; 9 nucleotides match TRBD2. The CDR3 spans 14 residues. Germline V lookup: CDR1 SGHRS, CDR2 YFSETQ. Germline trimming cut 0 bases from V and 4 bases from J; bases unmatched to any gene: 0. The CDR3 nucleotides read TGCGCCAGCAGCTTGGGGACTAGCGCAGATACGCAGTATTTT. As protein: CASSLGTSADTQYF.

This sequence joins TRBV6-5 and TRBJ1-2, with unresolved D. Trimming removed 0 bases at V and 6 bases at J, with 8 bases between. The CDR3 is 13 amino acids. CDR1 is MNHEY, CDR2 SVGAGI, per germline. CDR3 sequence reads: CASSYSGRDGYTF. The CDR3 DNA reads as TGTGCCAGCAGTTACTCCGGCCGGGATGGCTACACCTTC.

The chain links TRBV4-1 to TRBJ2-7; 7 nucleotides agree with TRBD1. CDR3 length equals 15 residues. Unmatched junction bases numbered 6, after V lost 1 base and J lost 3 bases. Germline CDR1 is MGHRA and CDR2 is YSYEKL. This CDR3 reads CASSQVPQGYYEQYF. The CDR3 region has the DNA TGCGCCAGCAGCCAAGTCCCACAGGGGTACTACGAGCAGTACTTC.

The rearrangement uses TRBV4-3 and TRBJ2-2, with TRBD2 matching over 7 bases. Unmatched junction bases numbered 4, after V lost 4 bases and J lost 5 bases. This CDR3 is 14 amino acids long. CDR1 and CDR2 from the germline V gene are LGHNA and YSLEER. The CDR3 DNA is TGCGCCAGCAGCCCCGACGGGGGGACCGGGGAGCTGTTTTTT. Translation: CASSPDGGTGELFF.

This chain links TRBV4-2 with TRBJ2-7, with TRBD2 matching 7 bases. CDR1 LGHNA and CDR2 YNFKEQ come from the germline V gene. This CDR3 is built from 16 residues. Trimming removed 0 bases from V and 3 bases from J; junction bases left unmatched: 8. The CDR3 region is CASSQDLTRGNYEQYF. DNA for the CDR3: TGTGCCAGCAGCCAAGATCTTACGCGGGGGAACTACGAGCAGTACTTC.